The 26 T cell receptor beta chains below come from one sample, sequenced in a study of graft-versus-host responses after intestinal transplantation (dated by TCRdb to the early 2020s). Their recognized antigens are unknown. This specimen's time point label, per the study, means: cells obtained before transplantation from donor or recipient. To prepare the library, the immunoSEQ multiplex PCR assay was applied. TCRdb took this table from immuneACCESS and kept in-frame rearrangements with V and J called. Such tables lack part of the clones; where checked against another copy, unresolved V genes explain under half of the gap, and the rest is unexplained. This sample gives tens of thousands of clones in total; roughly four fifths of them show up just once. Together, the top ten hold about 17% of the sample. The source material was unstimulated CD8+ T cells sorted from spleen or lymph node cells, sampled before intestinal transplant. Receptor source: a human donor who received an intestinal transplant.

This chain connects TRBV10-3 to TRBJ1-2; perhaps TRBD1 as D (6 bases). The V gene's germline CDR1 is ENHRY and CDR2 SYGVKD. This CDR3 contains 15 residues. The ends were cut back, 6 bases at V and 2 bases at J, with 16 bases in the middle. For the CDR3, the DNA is TGTGCCATCAGAGCCGGACAGCCCTCCAACTATGGCTACACCTTC. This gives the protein CAIRAGQPSNYGYTF.

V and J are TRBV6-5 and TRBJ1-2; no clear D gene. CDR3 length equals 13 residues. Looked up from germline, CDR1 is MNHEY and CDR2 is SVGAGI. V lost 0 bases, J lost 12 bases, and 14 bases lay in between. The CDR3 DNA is TGTGCCAGCAGTTACTCGACTACGGGGAACCACACCTTC. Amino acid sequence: CASSYSTTGNHTF.

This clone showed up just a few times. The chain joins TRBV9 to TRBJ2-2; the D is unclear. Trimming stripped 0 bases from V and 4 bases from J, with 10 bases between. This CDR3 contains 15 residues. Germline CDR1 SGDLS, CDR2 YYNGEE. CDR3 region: CASSVEGSFTGELFF. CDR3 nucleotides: TGTGCCAGCAGCGTAGAGGGTTCGTTCACCGGGGAGCTGTTTTTT. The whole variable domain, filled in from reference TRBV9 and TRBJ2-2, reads DSGVTQTPKHLITATGQRVTLRCSPRSGDLSVYWYQQSLDQGLQFLIQYYNGEERAKGNILERFSAQQFPDLHSELNLSSLELGDSALYFCASSVEGSFTGELFFGEGSRLTVL.

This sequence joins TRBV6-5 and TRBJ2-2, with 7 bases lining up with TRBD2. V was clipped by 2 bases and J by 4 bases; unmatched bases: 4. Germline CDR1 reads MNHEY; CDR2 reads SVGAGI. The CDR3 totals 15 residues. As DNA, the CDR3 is TGTGCCAGCAGTTACCCGGGAGGAGGCACCGGGGAGCTGTTTTTT. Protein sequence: CASSYPGGGTGELFF.

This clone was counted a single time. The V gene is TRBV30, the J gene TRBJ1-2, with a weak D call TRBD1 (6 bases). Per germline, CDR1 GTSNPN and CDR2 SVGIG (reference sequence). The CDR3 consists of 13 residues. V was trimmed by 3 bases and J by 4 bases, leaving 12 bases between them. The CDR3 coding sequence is TGTGCCTGGAGCCCCGGACAGTTCTATGGCTACACCTTC. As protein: CAWSPGQFYGYTF. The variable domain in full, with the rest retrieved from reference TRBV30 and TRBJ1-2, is SQTIHQWPATLVQPVGSPLSLECTVEGTSNPNLYWYRQAAGRGLQLLFYSVGIGQISSEVPQNLSASRPQDRQFILSSKKLLLSDSGFYLCAWSPGQFYGYTFGSGTRLTVV.

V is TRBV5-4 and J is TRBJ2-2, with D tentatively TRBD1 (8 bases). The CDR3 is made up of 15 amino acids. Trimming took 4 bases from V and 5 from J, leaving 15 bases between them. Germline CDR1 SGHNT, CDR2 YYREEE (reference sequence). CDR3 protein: CASSATGGGTGELFF. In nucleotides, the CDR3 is TGTGCCAGCAGCGCAACAGGGGGAGGGACCGGGGAGCTGTTTTTT.

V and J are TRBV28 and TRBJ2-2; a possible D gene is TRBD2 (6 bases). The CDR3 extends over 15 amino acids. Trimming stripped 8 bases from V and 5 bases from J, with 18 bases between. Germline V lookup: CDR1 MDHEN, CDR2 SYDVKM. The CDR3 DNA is TGTGCCAGCCGCCCCCCGGGACTGCCGACCGGGGAGCTGTTTTTT. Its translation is CASRPPGLPTGELFF.

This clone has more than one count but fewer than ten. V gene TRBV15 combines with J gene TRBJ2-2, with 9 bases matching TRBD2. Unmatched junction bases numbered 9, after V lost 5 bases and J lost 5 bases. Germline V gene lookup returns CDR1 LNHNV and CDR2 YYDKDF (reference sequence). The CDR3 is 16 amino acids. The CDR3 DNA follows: TGTGCCACCAGCCTCAAGCGGGGGGCAGTGACCGGGGAGCTGTTTTTT. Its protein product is CATSLKRGAVTGELFF.

CDR3 nucleotides: TGTGCCGCAAACGGGGCAGCCTATGGCTACACCTTC. This encodes CAANGAAYGYTF. The chain recombines TRBV7-2 with TRBJ1-2, with D possibly TRBD1 on 5 matching bases. The germline gives CDR1 SGHTA, CDR2 FQGNSA. Trimming left V 11 bases short and J 4 bases short, with 14 bases between. The length of the CDR3 is 12 residues.

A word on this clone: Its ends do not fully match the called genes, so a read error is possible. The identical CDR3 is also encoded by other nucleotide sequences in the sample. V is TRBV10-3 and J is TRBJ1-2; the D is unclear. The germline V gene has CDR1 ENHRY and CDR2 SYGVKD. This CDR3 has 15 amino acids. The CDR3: CAISEVSAINYGYTF. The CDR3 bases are TGTGCCATCAGTGAAGTGTCCGCAATTAACTATGGCTACACTTTC.

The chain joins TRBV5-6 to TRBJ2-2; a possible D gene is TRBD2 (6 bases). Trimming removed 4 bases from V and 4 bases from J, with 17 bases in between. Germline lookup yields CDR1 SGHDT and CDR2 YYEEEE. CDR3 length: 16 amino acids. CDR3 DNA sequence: TGTGCCAGCAGCCCTGCCCCGGGAGTGGGCACCGGGGAGCTGTTTTTT. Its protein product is CASSPAPGVGTGELFF. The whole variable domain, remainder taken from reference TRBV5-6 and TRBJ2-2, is DAGVTQSPTHLIKTRGQQVTLRCSPKSGHDTVSWYQQALGQGPQFIFQYYEEEERQRGNFPDRFSGHQFPNYSSELNVNALLLGDSALYLCASSPAPGVGTGELFFGEGSRLTVL.

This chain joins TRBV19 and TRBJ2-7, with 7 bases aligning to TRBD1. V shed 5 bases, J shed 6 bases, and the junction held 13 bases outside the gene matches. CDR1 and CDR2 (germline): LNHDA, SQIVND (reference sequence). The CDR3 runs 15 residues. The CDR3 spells CASSPTPLWTGEQYF. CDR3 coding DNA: TGTGCCAGTAGTCCCACCCCTCTCTGGACAGGCGAGCAGTACTTC. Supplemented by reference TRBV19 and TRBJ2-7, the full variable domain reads DGGITQSPKYLFRKEGQNVTLSCEQNLNHDAMYWYRQDPGQGLRLIYYSQIVNDFQKGDIAEGYSVSREKKESFPLTVTSAQKNPTAFYLCASSPTPLWTGEQYFGPGTRLTVT.

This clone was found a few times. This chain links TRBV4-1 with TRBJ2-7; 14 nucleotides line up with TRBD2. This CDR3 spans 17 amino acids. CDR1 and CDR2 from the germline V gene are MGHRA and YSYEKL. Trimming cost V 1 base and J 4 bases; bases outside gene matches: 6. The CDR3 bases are TGCGCCAGCAGCCAAGTCCCTGGGACTAGCGGGAGTTACGAGCAGTACTTC. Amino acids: CASSQVPGTSGSYEQYF.

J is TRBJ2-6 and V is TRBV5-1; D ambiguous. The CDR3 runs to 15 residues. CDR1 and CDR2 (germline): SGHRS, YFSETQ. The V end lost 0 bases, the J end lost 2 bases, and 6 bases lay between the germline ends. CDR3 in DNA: TGCGCCAGCAGCTTGGGCGTGGCTGGGGCCAACGTCCTGACTTTC. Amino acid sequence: CASSLGVAGANVLTF.

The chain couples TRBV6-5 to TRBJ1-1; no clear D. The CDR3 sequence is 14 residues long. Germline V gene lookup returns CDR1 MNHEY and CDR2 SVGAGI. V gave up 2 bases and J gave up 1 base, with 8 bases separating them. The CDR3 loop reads CASSYSWGNTEAFF. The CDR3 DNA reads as TGTGCCAGCAGTTACAGTTGGGGGAACACTGAAGCTTTCTTT.

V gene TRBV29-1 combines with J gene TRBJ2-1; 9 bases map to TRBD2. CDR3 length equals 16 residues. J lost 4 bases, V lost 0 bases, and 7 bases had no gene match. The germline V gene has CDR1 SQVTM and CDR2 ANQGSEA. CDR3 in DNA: TGCAGCGTTGAAGAAGTGGCACTAGCGGGTTACAATGAGCAGTTCTTC. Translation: CSVEEVALAGYNEQFF.

CDR3 nucleotide sequence: TGTGCCACCAGCAGAGATTGGACGGGAGGCTCCTACGAGCAGTACTTC. Protein sequence: CATSRDWTGGSYEQYF. The rearrangement joins TRBV15 to TRBJ2-7; TRBD2 matches at 7 bases. CDR3 length equals 16 residues. The germline V gene encodes CDR1 LNHNV and CDR2 YYDKDF (reference sequence). Trimming cost V 0 bases and J 0 bases; bases outside gene matches: 5.

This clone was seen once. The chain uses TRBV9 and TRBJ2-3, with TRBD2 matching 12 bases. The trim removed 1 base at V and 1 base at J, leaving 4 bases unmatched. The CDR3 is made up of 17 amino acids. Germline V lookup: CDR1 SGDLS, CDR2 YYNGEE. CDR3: CASSVPSGGAGTDTQYF. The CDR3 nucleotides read TGTGCCAGCAGCGTACCTAGCGGGGGGGCTGGCACAGATACGCAGTATTTT.

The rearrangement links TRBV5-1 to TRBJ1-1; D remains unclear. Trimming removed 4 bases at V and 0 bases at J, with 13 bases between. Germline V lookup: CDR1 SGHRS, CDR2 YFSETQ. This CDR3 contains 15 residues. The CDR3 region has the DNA TGCGCCAGCAGCCCAACCGGGGTTCTGAACACTGAAGCTTTCTTT. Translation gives CASSPTGVLNTEAFF.

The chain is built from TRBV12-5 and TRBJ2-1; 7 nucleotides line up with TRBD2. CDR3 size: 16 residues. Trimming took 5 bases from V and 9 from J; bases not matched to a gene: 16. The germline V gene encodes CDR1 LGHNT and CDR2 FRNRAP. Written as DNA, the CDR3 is TGTGCTAGTGGTGCACCCACCAGCGGGGACTCAGTTGAGCAGTTCTTC. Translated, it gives CASGAPTSGDSVEQFF.

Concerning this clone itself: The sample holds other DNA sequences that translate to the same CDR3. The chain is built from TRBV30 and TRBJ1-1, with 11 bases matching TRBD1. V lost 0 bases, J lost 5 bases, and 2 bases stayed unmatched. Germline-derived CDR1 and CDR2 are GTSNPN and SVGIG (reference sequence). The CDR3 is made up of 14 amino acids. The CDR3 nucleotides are TGTGCCTGGAGTGTAGGGACAGGGGGTACTGAAGCTTTCTTT. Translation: CAWSVGTGGTEAFF. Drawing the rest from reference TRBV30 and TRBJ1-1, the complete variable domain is SQTIHQWPATLVQPVGSPLSLECTVEGTSNPNLYWYRQAAGRGLQLLFYSVGIGQISSEVPQNLSASRPQDRQFILSSKKLLLSDSGFYLCAWSVGTGGTEAFFGQGTRLTVV.

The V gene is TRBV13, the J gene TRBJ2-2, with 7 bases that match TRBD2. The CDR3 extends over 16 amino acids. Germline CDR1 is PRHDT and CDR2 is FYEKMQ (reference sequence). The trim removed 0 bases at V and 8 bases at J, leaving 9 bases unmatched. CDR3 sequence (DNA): TGTGCCAGCAGCTTAGGTGGCGGGAGCGTTGGAGGGGAGCTGTTTTTT. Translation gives CASSLGGGSVGGELFF.

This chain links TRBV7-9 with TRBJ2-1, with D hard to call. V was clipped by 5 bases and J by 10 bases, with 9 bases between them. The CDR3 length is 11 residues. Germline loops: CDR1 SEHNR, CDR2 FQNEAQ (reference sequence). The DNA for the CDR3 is TGTGCCAGCAGCCCAGGTTCAGAGCAGTTCTTC. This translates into CASSPGSEQFF.

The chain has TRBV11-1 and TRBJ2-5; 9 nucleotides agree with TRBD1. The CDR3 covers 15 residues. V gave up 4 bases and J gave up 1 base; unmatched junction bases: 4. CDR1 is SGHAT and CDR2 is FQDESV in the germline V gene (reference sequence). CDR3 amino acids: CASSSYRGPQETQYF. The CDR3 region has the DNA TGTGCCAGCAGCTCTTACAGGGGGCCCCAAGAGACCCAGTACTTC.

The CDR3: CASSLLRSSYNEQFF. CDR3 DNA: TGTGCCAGCAGCTTACTCAGAAGCTCCTACAATGAGCAGTTCTTC. This rearrangement joins TRBV5-4 to TRBJ2-1; no definite D call. The CDR3 is 15 amino acids. Germline CDR1 is SGHNT and CDR2 is YYREEE (reference sequence). V was shortened by 2 bases and J by 0 bases, with 9 bases between the two germline ends.

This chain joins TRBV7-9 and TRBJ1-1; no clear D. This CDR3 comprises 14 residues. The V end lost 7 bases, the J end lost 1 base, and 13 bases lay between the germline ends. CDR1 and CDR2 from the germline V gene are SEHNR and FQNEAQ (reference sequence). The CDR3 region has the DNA TGTGCCAGCACCCTCCCCGCATGGAACACTGAAGCTTTCTTT. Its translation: CASTLPAWNTEAFF.